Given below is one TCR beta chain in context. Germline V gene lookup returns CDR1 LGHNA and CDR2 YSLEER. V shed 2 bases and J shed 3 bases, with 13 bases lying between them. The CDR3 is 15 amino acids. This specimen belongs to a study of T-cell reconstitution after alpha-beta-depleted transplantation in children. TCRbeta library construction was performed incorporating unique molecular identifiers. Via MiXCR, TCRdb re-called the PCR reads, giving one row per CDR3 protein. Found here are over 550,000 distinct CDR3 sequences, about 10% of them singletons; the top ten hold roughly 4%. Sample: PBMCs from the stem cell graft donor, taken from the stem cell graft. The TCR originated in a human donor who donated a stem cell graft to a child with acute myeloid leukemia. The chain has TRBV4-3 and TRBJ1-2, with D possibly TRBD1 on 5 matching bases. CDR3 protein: CASSQRLQGDYGYTF. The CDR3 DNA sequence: TGCGCCAGCAGCCAAAGATTGCAGGGCGACTATGGCTACACCTTC.